A selection of T cell receptor beta chains follows, all from one sample in a study of regulatory T cells in long-lasting Graves disease. TCRdb analysed the multiplex PCR reads with MiXCR anew, one entry per CDR3 protein. The table has 550,000 to 650,000 distinct CDR3 sequences, about 16% seen once; the top ten hold around 12%. These data are also associated with another study on T cells in Graves' hyperthyroidism and ophthalmopathy.

This specimen consisted of peripheral blood mononuclear cells (PBMCs), obtained at new diagnosis, from a patient treated with antithyroid drugs. Every receptor here comes from a young man with Graves disease. The CDR3 runs from the conserved cysteine through the conserved F or W.

V | CDR3
TRBV3-1 | CASSPGEGAEAFF
TRBV18 | CASSPGQWEKLFF
TRBV13 | CASSVRQRPGTDTQYF
TRBV28 | CASSLNPLSGANVLTF
TRBV3-1 | CASRGLAGNTEAFF
TRBV29-1 | CSAKPGTGDEKLFF
TRBV12-3/TRBV12-4 | CASSRGQGSQEQYF
TRBV5-1 | CASSPSLGTNQPQHF
TRBV14 | CASSRAPPGQGFYEQYF
TRBV6-2/TRBV6-3 | CASSYSRGQSLLPTDTQYF
TRBV27 | CASRPSVSYEQYF
TRBV2 | CASRDPDRGLEDTQYF
TRBV19 | CASSIGNSGNTIYF
TRBV4-1 | CASRRTQSSYNEQFF
TRBV11-2 | CASSPSGITYEQYF
TRBV4-1 | CASSQDGAGIYGYTF
TRBV24-1 | CATSDFSHEQFF
TRBV5-1 | CASSLRTGEAFF
TRBV4-1 | CASSQEMGLNTYNEQFF
TRBV28 | CASSYTQGMTEAFF
TRBV9 | CASSEDGKETQYF
TRBV6-1 | CASKGTIRTDTQYF
TRBV4-1 | CASSQNSYEQYF
TRBV11-2 | CASSFFPGRQDTGELFF
TRBV20-1 | CSARTGGSQPQHF
TRBV11-2 | CASSFPRTGAQETQYF
TRBV18 | CASSPLLAGVTPTYEQYF
TRBV20-1 | CSARDTPQWQYF
TRBV5-1 | CASSSRPGVSTDTQYF
TRBV19 | CASSIPGTSTDTQYF
TRBV3-1 | CASSQGKAEAFF
TRBV28 | CASTLGTSSYNEQFF
TRBV9 | CASSVAGSGYNEQFF
TRBV12-3/TRBV12-4 | CASHGGGKTGELFF
TRBV28 | CAGGSRWSTEAFF